Following are 24 T cell receptor beta chains from one sample sequenced in a study of beta chain features in type 1 diabetes. Regarding the study as a whole: Type 1 diabetes patients had TCRB CDR3s that were shorter (moderately but significantly so) in all four CD4+ subsets.

Their specific antigens are unknown. All of the isolated RNA was reverse transcribed, so expressed TCRB transcripts were sequenced. The assay was immunoSEQ multiplex PCR, and TCRdb's table has in-frame clones only and misses some. The sample has 300,000 or so clones; 9.3% are singletons. Sequenced input: central memory CD4+ T cells from blood. These receptors all come from a man younger than 40 with type 1 diabetes.

In its sample, this clone was seen a few times. The rearrangement links TRBV6-5 to TRBJ2-7; a possible D gene is TRBD1 (6 bases). CDR1 MNHEY and CDR2 SVGAGI come from the germline V gene. Trimming shortened V by 6 bases and J by 1 base, and 16 bases separated the two germline ends. The CDR3 covers 15 residues. DNA for the CDR3: TGTGCCAGCAGAACACAGGGCCAGGGGTCCTACGAGCAGTACTTC. Encoded protein: CASRTQGQGSYEQYF.

This clone was recorded a few times. V is TRBV6-5 and J is TRBJ2-7; 8 bases are a match to TRBD1. The CDR3 is made up of 14 amino acids. The junction had 8 bases not matched to a gene; V was cut back by 5 bases and J by 5 bases. Germline loops: CDR1 MNHEY, CDR2 SVGAGI. The CDR3 DNA follows: TGTGCCAGCAGTCGGGGGACAGGTGAGAACGAGCAGTACTTC. Translation gives CASSRGTGENEQYF.

V is TRBV7-2 and J is TRBJ2-3; TRBD1 aligns across 9 bases. CDR1 and CDR2 (germline): SGHTA, FQGNSA. V shed 8 bases, J shed 2 bases, and the junction held 5 bases outside the gene matches. The CDR3 extends over 14 amino acids. The CDR3: CASQTGGLTDTQYF. CDR3 nucleotides: TGTGCCAGCCAAACAGGGGGCCTCACAGATACGCAGTATTTT.

In its sample, this clone was seen a few times. This sequence joins TRBV18 and TRBJ1-5; 12 bases align to TRBD1. Germline trimming cut 1 base from V and 6 bases from J; bases unmatched to any gene: 4. CDR1 KGHSH and CDR2 LQKENI come from the germline V gene. There are 16 residues in the CDR3. CDR3 coding DNA: TGTGCCAGCTCACCACTGGGACAGGGGGCGGGTCAGCCCCAGCATTTT. Protein product: CASSPLGQGAGQPQHF.

This clone has only a few counts. This rearrangement joins TRBV5-4 to TRBJ2-1; 10 positions match TRBD2. CDR1 is SGHNT, CDR2 YYREEE, per germline (reference sequence). The CDR3 consists of 19 residues. The trim removed 4 bases at V and 1 base at J, leaving 14 bases unmatched. CDR3 in DNA: TGTGCCAGCAGCCAGGGAGGCCAGCGGGGGGGAGGGTCCTACAATGAGCAGTTCTTC. It yields the protein CASSQGGQRGGGSYNEQFF.

This clone turned up a few times. This chain uses TRBV25-1 with TRBJ1-5; D unclear. V gave up 2 bases and J gave up 4 bases, with 3 bases separating them. The CDR3 contains 12 residues. Germline values: CDR1 MGHDK, CDR2 SYGVNS. CDR3 sequence: CASSEDNQPQHF. CDR3 coding DNA: TGTGCCAGCAGTGAAGATAATCAGCCCCAGCATTTT.

A note on this clone: The junction and the germline gene differ at one end; a read error may be behind it. Other DNA sequences in this specimen translate into the identical CDR3. The J gene is TRBJ2-3, the V gene TRBV9; TRBD2 agrees at 13 bases. Germline V gene data show CDR1 as SGDLS and CDR2 as YYNGEE. The CDR3 has 19 amino acids. CDR3 amino acids: CASSPAPGLAGKSTDTQYF. Written as DNA, the CDR3 is TGCGCCAGCAGCCCCGCCCCGGGACTAGCGGGGAAAAGCACAGATACGCAGTATTTT.

V usage is TRBV10-3 and J usage is TRBJ1-3, with unresolved D. The V end was cut by 5 bases, the J end by 0 bases, with 5 bases between. Germline V CDR1 and CDR2: ENHRY, SYGVKD. This CDR3 has 13 amino acids. The DNA of the CDR3 is TGTGCCATCAGTCGGGACTCTGGAAACACCATATATTTT. Its protein product is CAISRDSGNTIYF.

This chain uses TRBV4-3 with TRBJ2-7, with D perhaps TRBD2 (5 bases). The V end was cut by 0 bases, the J end by 0 bases, with 12 bases between. Germline V lookup: CDR1 LGHNA, CDR2 YSLEER. The CDR3 runs to 16 residues. The DNA for the CDR3 is TGCGCCAGCAGCCAAGATCCGCGGGTGGGCTCCTACGAGCAGTACTTC. Translation gives CASSQDPRVGSYEQYF.

Of note for this clone: A single base separates this from a much larger clone, so it may be a read error. This CDR3 is also generated by other DNA sequences in the sample. The chain is built from TRBV7-9 and TRBJ2-5, with 10 bases lining up with TRBD1. The CDR3 sequence is 13 residues long. Germline V gives CDR1 SEHNR, CDR2 FQNEAQ (reference sequence). The chain's CDR3 is CASSQDRGQTQYF. The CDR3 coding sequence is TGCGCCAGCAGCCAAGACAGGGGGCAGACCCAGTACTTC.

This clone was recorded many times. J is TRBJ2-2 and V is TRBV11-2; 9 nucleotides align to TRBD1. The CDR3 is 15 amino acids. The V segment lost 5 bases and the J segment 6 bases; nucleotides outside the gene matches: 7. Per the germline V gene, CDR1 is SGHAT and CDR2 is FQNNGV. Here the CDR3 DNA reads TGTGCCAGCAGCCCCAACACAGGGGGCGCCGGGGAGCTGTTTTTT. This codes for CASSPNTGGAGELFF.

This clone appeared a few times. This chain links TRBV6-6 with TRBJ1-1, with 9 bases lining up with TRBD1. This CDR3 region has 13 residues. V was pared by 6 bases and J by 6 bases, with 5 bases of the junction left unmatched. In germline, CDR1 is MNHNY, CDR2 SVGAGI (reference sequence). The CDR3 nucleotides read TGTGCCAGCAGACCAACAGGGGGCGCTGAAGCTTTCTTT. Its translation is CASRPTGGAEAFF.

This clone was observed a handful of times. J is TRBJ1-5 and V is TRBV2, with 7 bases matching TRBD1. The CDR3 runs to 14 residues. The ends lost 5 bases at V and 11 bases at J; junction bases unmatched: 12. Germline V gives CDR1 SNHLY, CDR2 FYNNEI. CDR3 bases: TGTGCCAGCAGTCCCGACAGGGAAACTCAAGCCCAGCATTTT. Translated, it gives CASSPDRETQAQHF.

The chain employs TRBV11-2 and TRBJ2-7; D perhaps matches TRBD1 (5 bases). This CDR3 region has 14 residues. Trimming shortened V by 2 bases and J by 6 bases, and 14 bases separated the two germline ends. CDR1 and CDR2 (germline): SGHAT, FQNNGV. CDR3 DNA: TGTGCCAGCAGCTTAAGCGCCCAGGGTGGCGAGCAGTACTTC. Its translation: CASSLSAQGGEQYF. The full variable domain, with the rest looked up from reference TRBV11-2 and TRBJ2-7, is EAGVAQSPRYKIIEKRQSVAFWCNPISGHATLYWYQQILGQGPKLLIQFQNNGVVDDSQLPKDRFSAERLKGVDSTLKIQPAKLEDSAVYLCASSLSAQGGEQYFGPGTRLTVT.

This clone was found many times. The chain combines TRBV4-1 with TRBJ2-3, with D possibly being TRBD2 (5 bases). CDR1 and CDR2 from the germline V gene are MGHRA and YSYEKL. CDR3 size: 16 residues. V lost 0 bases to trimming and J lost 0 bases, with 10 bases between them. The CDR3 sequence is CASSQDLGESTDTQYF. Written as DNA, the CDR3 is TGCGCCAGCAGCCAAGATCTCGGGGAAAGCACAGATACGCAGTATTTT.

This clone was counted a few times. The V and J genes are TRBV7-9 and TRBJ2-1; D call uncertain. The CDR3 is made up of 13 amino acids. V was pared by 3 bases and J by 7 bases, with 10 bases between. The germline CDR1 and CDR2 sequences are SEHNR and FQNEAQ (reference sequence). CDR3 in DNA: TGTGCCAGCAGCTTTTTACAGATGAATGAGCAGTTCTTC. It encodes CASSFLQMNEQFF.

The rearrangement links TRBV5-8 to TRBJ1-5; D ambiguous. Germline V CDR1 and CDR2: SGHTS, YDEGEE. V was cut by 4 bases and J by 1 base, with 15 bases left in between. The CDR3 contains 16 residues. CDR3 DNA: TGTGCCAGCAGCCCAACTCGAGGTGGAAGCAATCAGCCCCAGCATTTT. Translation: CASSPTRGGSNQPQHF.

This clone was counted between two and nine times. V is TRBV5-1 and J is TRBJ1-5; D is undetermined. The CDR3 is 15 amino acids. Germline assignment: CDR1 SGHRS and CDR2 YFSETQ. Trimming cost V 0 bases and J 0 bases, with 7 bases left between them. CDR3 protein: CASSLDGNSNQPQHF. The CDR3 DNA follows: TGCGCCAGCAGCTTGGACGGGAATAGCAATCAGCCCCAGCATTTT.

This clone occurred a few times. V is TRBV4-3 and J is TRBJ1-2; no firm D call. V was trimmed by 2 bases and J by 12 bases, leaving 16 bases between them. The CDR3 covers 13 residues. The germline CDR1 and CDR2 sequences are LGHNA and YSLEER. For the CDR3, the DNA is TGCGCCAGCAGCCAAACCAGAAAGACGGAGGACACCTTC. This codes for CASSQTRKTEDTF.

The chain links TRBV5-1 to TRBJ1-1, with D uncertain. CDR3 length: 12 residues. Per germline, CDR1 SGHRS and CDR2 YFSETQ. The V end was cut by 0 bases, the J end by 11 bases, with 11 bases between. The DNA for the CDR3 is TGCGCCAGCAGCTTGGAGGGCCTATCGGCTTTCTTT. It is translated as CASSLEGLSAFF.

This clone was seen repeatedly, ten times or more. This rearrangement joins TRBV7-9 to TRBJ2-1; 9 bases fit TRBD1. V was clipped by 1 base and J by 2 bases; unmatched bases: 6. Per germline, CDR1 SEHNR and CDR2 FQNEAQ (reference sequence). This CDR3 region has 17 residues. The CDR3 loop reads CASSLEGGTGTYNEQFF. The CDR3 nucleotides are TGTGCCAGCAGCTTAGAGGGTGGGACAGGGACCTACAATGAGCAGTTCTTC.

This chain links TRBV6-1 with TRBJ2-1, with D perhaps matching TRBD2 (6 bases). V dropped 0 bases and J dropped 15 bases, with 9 bases sitting between them. The CDR3 has 11 residues. Germline assignment: CDR1 MNHNS and CDR2 SASEGT. Here the CDR3 reads CASSEALGLFF. The DNA for the CDR3 is TGTGCCAGCAGTGAAGCCCTGGGACTGTTCTTC.

This clone showed up just a few times. The chain employs TRBV11-2 and TRBJ2-1; 7 positions agree with TRBD1. Germline values: CDR1 SGHAT, CDR2 FQNNGV. This CDR3 has 14 amino acids. V lost 6 bases, J lost 10 bases, and 12 bases stayed unmatched. The DNA of the CDR3 is TGTGCCAGCAGAAATCGGACAGGCCTGCACGAGCAGTTCTTC. Translated, it gives CASRNRTGLHEQFF.

The chain is built from TRBV4-1 and TRBJ1-6; maybe TRBD1 (5 bases). Germline CDR1 and CDR2: MGHRA and YSYEKL. Trimming stripped 0 bases from V and 9 bases from J, with 15 bases between. This CDR3 comprises 16 residues. CDR3 in DNA: TGCGCCAGCAGCCAAGAATGGGTCAGGGTGGGTTCACCCCTCCACTTT. It is translated as CASSQEWVRVGSPLHF.